These 12 T cell receptor beta chains were sequenced from one sample in a study of early T cells in non-severe SARS-CoV-2 infection. One entry per CDR3 protein, called by TCRdb with MiXCR from the 5' RACE reads. The data show tens of thousands of distinct CDR3 sequences, about 9.3% seen once. Sequencing was performed on whole blood. The receptors originated from an adult who was a healthcare worker with PCR-confirmed SARS-CoV-2 infection or an uninfected control (not recorded which).

In its sample, this clonotype was seen many times. The J gene is TRBJ2-1, the V gene TRBV6-6, with D perhaps assigned TRBD1 or TRBD2 (5 bases each). The CDR3 is 15 residues long. Trimming stripped 8 bases from V and 5 bases from J, with 19 bases between. Germline V lookup: CDR1 MNHNY, CDR2 SVGAGI (reference sequence). CDR3: CASRDRVEWNNEQFF. CDR3 DNA: TGTGCCAGCCGGGACCGGGTCGAATGGAACAATGAGCAGTTCTTC.

This clonotype was recorded many times. The chain joins TRBV5-1 to TRBJ2-2, with TRBD1 identical over 8 bases. Germline V gene data show CDR1 as SGHRS and CDR2 as YFSETQ. The CDR3 totals 17 residues. Trimming removed 3 bases from V and 3 bases from J; junction bases left unmatched: 10. DNA of the CDR3: TGCGCCAGCAGCTGGACAGGGCAGGGGCGGTACACCGGGGAGCTGTTTTTT. Translating it yields CASSWTGQGRYTGELFF.

The table lists this clonotype with a count of one. The V and J genes are TRBV28 and TRBJ2-7; 8 bases map to TRBD1. V lost 2 bases to trimming and J lost 7 bases; unmatched junction nucleotides: 4. This CDR3 is built from 13 residues. Germline loops: CDR1 MDHEN, CDR2 SYDVKM. The CDR3: CASSLQGAREQYF. CDR3 DNA sequence: TGTGCCAGCAGTTTACAGGGGGCGCGGGAGCAGTACTTC.

This clonotype was observed at least ten times. The rearrangement joins TRBV20-1 to TRBJ1-5; no reliable D call. V dropped 1 base and J dropped 6 bases, with 7 bases sitting between them. The CDR3 length is 12 residues. The germline gives CDR1 DFQATT, CDR2 SNEGSKA (reference sequence). This CDR3 is CSARVGFQPQHF. CDR3 DNA sequence: TGCAGTGCTAGAGTGGGTTTTCAGCCCCAGCATTTT.

Ten or more counts support this clonotype. V gene TRBV12-3 or TRBV12-4 combines with J gene TRBJ2-5, with a weak D call TRBD1 (7 bases). V shed 4 bases and J shed 5 bases, with 20 bases lying between them. The CDR3 totals 16 residues. CDR3 sequence (DNA): TGTGCCAGCAGTTCAAGGCTCGACAGGGCGGGGGAGACCCAGTACTTC. As protein: CASSSRLDRAGETQYF.

This clonotype came up a few times. The V gene is TRBV2, the J gene TRBJ2-7; D is possibly TRBD2 (5 bases). The germline gives CDR1 SNHLY, CDR2 FYNNEI. V lost 7 bases to trimming and J lost 3 bases, with 10 bases between them. The CDR3 is 12 amino acids. CDR3: CASKPEDYEQYF. The CDR3 DNA reads TGTGCCAGCAAGCCGGAGGACTACGAGCAGTACTTC.

This clonotype was detected a few times. V usage is TRBV6-6 and J usage is TRBJ2-1; 8 bases are a match to TRBD2. With V trimmed by 5 bases and J by 10 bases, 7 bases remained unmatched. The CDR3 totals 13 residues. CDR1 MNHNY and CDR2 SVGAGI come from the germline V gene (reference sequence). The CDR3 reads CASSHGLANEQFF. CDR3 sequence (DNA): TGTGCCAGCAGTCATGGACTAGCAAACGAGCAGTTCTTC.

This clonotype was counted only a few times. This rearrangement joins TRBV28 to TRBJ1-2; D is perhaps TRBD1 (6 bases). Germline CDR1 MDHEN, CDR2 SYDVKM. The CDR3 runs 14 residues. The ends were cut back, 7 bases at V and 1 base at J, with 13 bases in the middle. DNA of the CDR3: TGTGCCAGCACCCTCGAGGGGGATAACTATGGCTACACCTTC. It encodes CASTLEGDNYGYTF.

This clonotype was seen at least ten times. DNA of the CDR3: TGTGCCAGCAGCCAAGGCGGGGGAGATACGCAGTATTTT. Protein: CASSQGGGDTQYF. This chain connects TRBV3-1 to TRBJ2-3; TRBD2 aligns across 7 bases. In germline, CDR1 is LGHDT, CDR2 YNNKEL (reference sequence). The CDR3 extends over 13 amino acids. Losses at the gene ends were 1 base for V and 5 bases for J; bases not matched to a gene: 0.

This clonotype has only a few counts. The rearrangement uses TRBV29-1 and TRBJ2-7; the D is unclear. Germline assignment: CDR1 SQVTM and CDR2 ANQGSEA. CDR3 length: 10 amino acids. With 5 bases removed from V and 6 bases from J, the gap between germline ends came to 8 bases. The CDR3 loop reads CSVWEGEQYF. CDR3 DNA sequence: TGCAGCGTTTGGGAAGGCGAGCAGTACTTC.

Turning to this clonotype: Being one base from a much bigger clone, this may be a read error. This chain uses TRBV20-1 with TRBJ2-1; 10 bases are shared with TRBD2. Germline V CDR1 and CDR2: DFQATT, SNEGSKA (reference sequence). The CDR3 covers 16 residues. The V gene end was trimmed by 0 bases and the J gene end by 2 bases; junction bases not matched to a gene: 4. Written as DNA, the CDR3 is TGCAGTGCTAGAGACTCAGGACTAGCGGCCTACAATGAGCAGTTCTTC. Amino acids: CSARDSGLAAYNEQFF.

This clonotype has a count of ten or more. The chain combines TRBV2 with TRBJ2-2; D is ambiguous. Germline-derived CDR1 and CDR2 are SNHLY and FYNNEI. The CDR3 sequence is 12 residues long. Trimming cost V 5 bases and J 3 bases, with 4 bases left between them. The CDR3 here is CASSMDTGELFF. In DNA, the CDR3 is TGTGCCAGCAGTATGGACACCGGGGAGCTGTTTTTT.